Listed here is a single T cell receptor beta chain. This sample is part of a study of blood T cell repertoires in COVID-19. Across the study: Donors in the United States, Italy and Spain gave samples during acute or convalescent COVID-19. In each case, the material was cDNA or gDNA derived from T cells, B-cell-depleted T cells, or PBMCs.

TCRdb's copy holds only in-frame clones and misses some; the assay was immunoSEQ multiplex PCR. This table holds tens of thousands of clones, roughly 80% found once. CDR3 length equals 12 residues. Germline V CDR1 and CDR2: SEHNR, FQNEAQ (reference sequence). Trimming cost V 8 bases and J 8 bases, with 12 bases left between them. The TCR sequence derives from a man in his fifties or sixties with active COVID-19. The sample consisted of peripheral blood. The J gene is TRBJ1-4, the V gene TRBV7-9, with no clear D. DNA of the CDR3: TGTGCCAGCGAAATGGCGGAGGAAAAACTGTTTTTT. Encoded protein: CASEMAEEKLFF.